What follows are 18 T cell receptor beta chains derived from one specimen sequenced in a study of patients and donors after allogeneic stem cell transplantation. TCRdb re-called the RT-PCR reads with MiXCR, one entry per CDR3 protein. The sample lists over 200,000 distinct CDR3 sequences; about 38% were seen once. Sequenced: blood, either unsorted or a sorted T cell fraction (not recorded which). The receptor set was obtained from a human donor who was either an allogeneic HSCT recipient or a stem cell or donor lymphocyte infusion donor (not recorded which). It is not recorded whose cells these are; they may come from a transplant donor.

The chain links TRBV30 to TRBJ1-2; D not certain. The germline CDR1 and CDR2 sequences are GTSNPN and SVGIG (reference sequence). This CDR3 is 11 amino acids long. Trimming took 5 bases from V and 4 from J, leaving 8 bases between them. This chain's CDR3 is CAWYGGYGYTF. The CDR3, as DNA: TGTGCCTGGTACGGCGGCTATGGCTACACCTTC.

This clonotype was counted a few times. The rearrangement links TRBV6-2 or TRBV6-3 to TRBJ1-2; the match to TRBD1 covers 7 bases. From germline, CDR1 is MNHEY and CDR2 SVGEGT. CDR3 size: 15 residues. With V trimmed by 6 bases and J by 4 bases, 11 bases remained unmatched. CDR3 DNA: TGTGCCAGCAGCGCCCGGCGGGGACAGCTCTATGGCTACACCTTC. As protein: CASSARRGQLYGYTF.

This clonotype was observed a few times. V gene TRBV5-1 combines with J gene TRBJ1-1; D is possibly TRBD1 (6 bases). The length of the CDR3 is 12 residues. CDR1 SGHRS and CDR2 YFSETQ come from the germline V gene. V was clipped by 1 base and J by 10 bases, with 11 bases between them. The CDR3: CASSLNREGAFF. DNA of the CDR3: TGCGCCAGCAGCTTGAACAGGGAAGGAGCTTTCTTT.

For this clonotype: One junction end does not reproduce the germline sequence, and a read error may be involved. CDR3 in amino acids: CASSFTGTGSNYGYTF. CDR3 nucleotide sequence: TGTGCCAGCAGCTTCACCGGGACAGGATCTAACTACGGCTACACCTTC. The gene calls are TRBV7-2 and TRBJ1-2, with 8 bases identical to TRBD1. Germline values: CDR1 SGHTA, CDR2 FQGNSA. The CDR3 runs to 16 residues.

V usage is TRBV9 and J usage is TRBJ2-1; 9 bases align to TRBD2. CDR1 is SGDLS, CDR2 YYNGEE, per germline. Unmatched junction bases numbered 14, after V lost 0 bases and J lost 1 base. The length of the CDR3 is 20 residues. The CDR3 DNA sequence: TGTGCCAGCAGCGTAGAATCCCGGCGGGGGGGCCGATTTTCCTACAATGAGCAGTTCTTC. It specifies CASSVESRRGGRFSYNEQFF.

The V call is TRBV6-6, the J call TRBJ1-6, with D maybe TRBD1 (5 bases). CDR1 and CDR2 (germline): MNHNY, SVGAGI (reference sequence). The V end lost 8 bases, the J end lost 6 bases, and 23 bases lay between the germline ends. There are 17 residues in the CDR3. CDR3: CASSALRDASRNSPLHF. The CDR3, as DNA: TGTGCCAGCTCTGCACTCCGGGACGCCTCGCGTAATTCACCCCTCCACTTT.

The chain joins TRBV5-1 to TRBJ1-2; D unclear. CDR1 is SGHRS and CDR2 is YFSETQ in the germline V gene. Trimming removed 0 bases from V and 7 bases from J, with 4 bases in between. The CDR3 has 11 amino acids. Here the CDR3 reads CASSLDGGYTF. CDR3 nucleotides: TGCGCCAGCAGCTTGGATGGTGGCTACACCTTC.

The chain combines TRBV4-1 with TRBJ1-5, with D possibly being TRBD1 (6 bases). V lost 0 bases and J lost 7, with 10 bases in between. The length of the CDR3 is 14 residues. Germline CDR1 and CDR2: MGHRA and YSYEKL. The CDR3, as DNA: TGCGCCAGCAGCCAAGAAAAGACAGGACAGCCCCAGCATTTT. The encoded protein is CASSQEKTGQPQHF.

The rearrangement uses TRBV7-9 and TRBJ1-1; D uncertain. This CDR3 is 14 amino acids long. Between the trimmed V and J ends, which lost 0 bases and 5 bases, there was a span of 10 bases. CDR1 and CDR2 from the germline V gene are SEHNR and FQNEAQ (reference sequence). In DNA form, the CDR3 reads TGTGCCAGCAGCTTAGCGGCCGAGGCGACTGAAGCTTTCTTT. Encoded protein: CASSLAAEATEAFF.

This clonotype was picked up a small number of times. The V and J genes are TRBV12-3 or TRBV12-4 and TRBJ1-5, with D possibly being TRBD1 (5 bases). Trimming stripped 6 bases from V and 4 bases from J, with 13 bases between. The CDR3 extends over 14 amino acids. For the CDR3, the DNA is TGTGCCAGCAGGTCCGGGACCCCAAATCAGCCCCAGCATTTT. Residues: CASRSGTPNQPQHF.

The V and J genes are TRBV7-8 and TRBJ1-2, with D uncertain. This CDR3 region has 13 residues. From germline, CDR1 is SGHVS and CDR2 FQNEAQ. The V end was cut by 3 bases, the J end by 8 bases, with 13 bases between. CDR3 coding DNA: TGTGCCAGCAGCTTTTCAGAGAGAGGAGGCTACACCTTC. This gives the protein CASSFSERGGYTF.

The chain employs TRBV20-1 and TRBJ1-4, with D possibly TRBD1 on 6 matching bases. The germline V gene encodes CDR1 DFQATT and CDR2 SNEGSKA (reference sequence). The CDR3 spans 14 residues. Trimming took 0 bases from V and 8 from J, leaving 13 bases between them. The CDR3 DNA sequence: TGCAGTGCTAGAGATCGGCCAGGGGTAGAAAAACTGTTTTTT. This gives the protein CSARDRPGVEKLFF.

The chain links TRBV20-1 to TRBJ2-7; TRBD1 matches at 7 bases. J gave up 2 bases and V 6 bases, and 13 bases lay outside the gene matches. This CDR3 has 15 amino acids. CDR1 is DFQATT and CDR2 is SNEGSKA in the germline V gene (reference sequence). This chain's CDR3 is CSAPKAWTGTYEQYF. The CDR3 DNA reads TGCAGTGCCCCTAAAGCCTGGACAGGAACCTACGAGCAGTACTTC.

There are a few counts of this clonotype. An end of the junction does not agree with germline; a read error may underlie this. The chain uses TRBV3-1 and TRBJ1-3, with 8 bases that match TRBD1. Germline CDR1 reads LGHDT; CDR2 reads YNNKEL (reference sequence). There are 12 residues in the CDR3. The CDR3 protein is CASSRTDRARHF. The CDR3 DNA reads TGTGCCAGCAGCCGAACGGACAGGGCGAGACATTTT.

The J gene is TRBJ1-5, the V gene TRBV20-1; unclear D gene. CDR1 and CDR2 from the germline V gene are DFQATT and SNEGSKA (reference sequence). The CDR3 contains 15 residues. V dropped 2 bases and J dropped 0 bases, with 11 bases sitting between them. The CDR3 coding sequence is TGCAGTGCTAGAAGCCCCGACACTAGCAATCAGCCCCAGCATTTT. Protein: CSARSPDTSNQPQHF.

The chain is built from TRBV7-9 and TRBJ1-1; possibly TRBD1 for D (6 bases). This CDR3 is 14 amino acids long. From germline, CDR1 is SEHNR and CDR2 FQNEAQ (reference sequence). Trimming left V 1 base short and J 6 bases short, with 12 bases between. The CDR3 here is CASSLGYRESEAFF. Written as DNA, the CDR3 is TGTGCCAGCAGCTTAGGATACAGGGAATCTGAAGCTTTCTTT.

V and J are TRBV3-1 and TRBJ2-1; D unclear. V lost 7 bases and J lost 4, with 14 bases in between. The germline V gene encodes CDR1 LGHDT and CDR2 YNNKEL (reference sequence). The CDR3 is 14 amino acids. For the CDR3, the DNA is TGTGCCAGCAATAAGGGTAGCCGTTACAATGAGCAGTTCTTC. Its protein product is CASNKGSRYNEQFF.

This sequence joins TRBV5-1 and TRBJ2-7, with 7 bases aligning to TRBD1. V lost 0 bases and J lost 2; bases outside the gene matches: 2. Germline CDR1 SGHRS, CDR2 YFSETQ. The CDR3 runs 14 residues. CDR3 in amino acids: CASSLAGTAYEQYF. The CDR3 DNA reads as TGCGCCAGCAGCTTGGCCGGGACAGCCTACGAGCAGTACTTC.